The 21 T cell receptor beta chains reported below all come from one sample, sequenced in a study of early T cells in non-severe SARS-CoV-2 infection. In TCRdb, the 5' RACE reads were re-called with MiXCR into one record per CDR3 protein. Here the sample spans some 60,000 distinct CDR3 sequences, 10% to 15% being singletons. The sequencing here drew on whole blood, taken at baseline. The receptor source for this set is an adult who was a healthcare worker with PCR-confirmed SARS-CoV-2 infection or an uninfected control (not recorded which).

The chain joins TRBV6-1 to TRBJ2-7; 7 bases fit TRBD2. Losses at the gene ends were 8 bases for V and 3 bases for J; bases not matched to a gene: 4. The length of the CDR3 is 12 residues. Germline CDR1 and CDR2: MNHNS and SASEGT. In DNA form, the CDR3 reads TGTGCCAGCTGGGAGGGACTCTACGAGCAGTACTTC. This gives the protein CASWEGLYEQYF.

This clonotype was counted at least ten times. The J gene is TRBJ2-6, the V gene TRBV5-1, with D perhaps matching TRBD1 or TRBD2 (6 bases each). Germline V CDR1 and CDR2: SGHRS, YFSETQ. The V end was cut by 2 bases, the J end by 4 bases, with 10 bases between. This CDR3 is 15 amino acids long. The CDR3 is CASSFTGAGANVLTF. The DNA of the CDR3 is TGCGCCAGCAGCTTTACGGGGGCCGGGGCCAACGTCCTGACTTTC.

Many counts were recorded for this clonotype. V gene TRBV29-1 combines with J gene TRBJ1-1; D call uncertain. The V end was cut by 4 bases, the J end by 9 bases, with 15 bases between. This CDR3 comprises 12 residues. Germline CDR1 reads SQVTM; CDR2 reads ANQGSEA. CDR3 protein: CSVVAQNLQAFF. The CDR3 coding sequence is TGCAGCGTTGTGGCCCAGAACTTACAAGCTTTCTTT.

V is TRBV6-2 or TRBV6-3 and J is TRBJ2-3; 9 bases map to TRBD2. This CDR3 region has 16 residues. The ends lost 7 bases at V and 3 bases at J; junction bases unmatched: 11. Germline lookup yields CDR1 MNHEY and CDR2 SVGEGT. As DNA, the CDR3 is TGTGCCAGCACTCAACGGGGTAGCGGGAGAACAGATACGCAGTATTTT. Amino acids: CASTQRGSGRTDTQYF.

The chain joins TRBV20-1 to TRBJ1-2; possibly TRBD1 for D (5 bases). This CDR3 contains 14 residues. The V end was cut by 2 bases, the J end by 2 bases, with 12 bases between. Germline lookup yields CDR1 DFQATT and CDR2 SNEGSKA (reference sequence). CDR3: CSARSGGTNYGYTF. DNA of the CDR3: TGCAGTGCTAGATCGGGGGGGACGAACTATGGCTACACCTTC.

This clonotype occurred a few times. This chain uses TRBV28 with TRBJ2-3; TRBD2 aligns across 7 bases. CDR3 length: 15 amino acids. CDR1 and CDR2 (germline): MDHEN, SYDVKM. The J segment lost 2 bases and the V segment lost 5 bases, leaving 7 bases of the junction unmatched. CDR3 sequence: CASSPPGGITDTQYF. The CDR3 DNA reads TGTGCCAGCAGTCCCCCCGGGGGGATCACAGATACGCAGTATTTT.

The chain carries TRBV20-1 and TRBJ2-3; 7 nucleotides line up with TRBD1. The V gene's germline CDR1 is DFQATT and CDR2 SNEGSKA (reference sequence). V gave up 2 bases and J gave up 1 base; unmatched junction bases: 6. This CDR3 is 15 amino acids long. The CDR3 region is CSARRTGPGTDTQYF. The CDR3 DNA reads TGCAGTGCTAGACGGACAGGCCCTGGCACAGATACGCAGTATTTT.

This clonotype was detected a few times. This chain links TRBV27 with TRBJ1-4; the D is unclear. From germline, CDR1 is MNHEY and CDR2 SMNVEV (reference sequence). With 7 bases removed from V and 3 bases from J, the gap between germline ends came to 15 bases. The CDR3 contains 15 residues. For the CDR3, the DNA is TGTGCCAGCAAAATATCCCACGCAGCTAATGAAAAACTGTTTTTT. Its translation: CASKISHAANEKLFF.

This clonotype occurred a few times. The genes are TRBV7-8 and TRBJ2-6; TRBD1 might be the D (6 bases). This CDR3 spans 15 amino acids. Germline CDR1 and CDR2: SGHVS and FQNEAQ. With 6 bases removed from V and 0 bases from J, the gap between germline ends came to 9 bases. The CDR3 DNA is TGTGCCAGCAGACGACAGGACTCTGGGGCCAACGTCCTGACTTTC. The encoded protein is CASRRQDSGANVLTF.

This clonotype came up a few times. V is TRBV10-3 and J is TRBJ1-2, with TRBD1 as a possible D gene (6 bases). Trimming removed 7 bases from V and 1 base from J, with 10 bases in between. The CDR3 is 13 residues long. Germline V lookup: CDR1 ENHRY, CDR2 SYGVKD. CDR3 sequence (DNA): TGTGCCATCACAGGGGAAATTAACTATGGCTACACCTTC. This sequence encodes CAITGEINYGYTF.

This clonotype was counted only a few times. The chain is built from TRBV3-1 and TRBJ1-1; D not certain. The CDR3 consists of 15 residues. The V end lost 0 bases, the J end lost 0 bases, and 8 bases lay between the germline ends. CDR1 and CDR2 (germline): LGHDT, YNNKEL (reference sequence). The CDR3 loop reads CASSQDEGMNTEAFF. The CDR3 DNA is TGTGCCAGCAGCCAAGACGAAGGGATGAACACTGAAGCTTTCTTT.

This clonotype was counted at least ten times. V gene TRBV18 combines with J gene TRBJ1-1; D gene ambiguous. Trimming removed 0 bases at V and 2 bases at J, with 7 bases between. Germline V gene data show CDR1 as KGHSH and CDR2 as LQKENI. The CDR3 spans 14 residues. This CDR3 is CASSPPPLNTEAFF. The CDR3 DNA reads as TGTGCCAGCTCACCACCTCCATTAAACACTGAAGCTTTCTTT.

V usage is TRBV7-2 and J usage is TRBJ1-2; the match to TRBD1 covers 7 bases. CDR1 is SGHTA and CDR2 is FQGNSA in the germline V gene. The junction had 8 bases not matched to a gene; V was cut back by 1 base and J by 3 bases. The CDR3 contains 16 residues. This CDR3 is CASSLVRRQGDYGYTF. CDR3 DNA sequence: TGTGCCAGCAGCTTAGTTCGCAGGCAGGGGGACTATGGCTACACCTTC.

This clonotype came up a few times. CDR3 in DNA: TGTGCCAGCCGGTGGATCGGGGGAGCTAACTATGGCTACACCTTC. As protein: CASRWIGGANYGYTF. The chain is built from TRBV6-5 and TRBJ1-2; D is perhaps TRBD1 (5 bases). CDR1 MNHEY and CDR2 SVGAGI come from the germline V gene. The CDR3 sequence is 15 residues long. V dropped 8 bases and J dropped 0 bases, with 16 bases sitting between them.

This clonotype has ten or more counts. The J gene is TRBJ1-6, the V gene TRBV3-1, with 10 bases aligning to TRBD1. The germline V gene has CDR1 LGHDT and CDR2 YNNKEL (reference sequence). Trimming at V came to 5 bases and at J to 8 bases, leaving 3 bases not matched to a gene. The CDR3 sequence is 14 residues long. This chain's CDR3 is CASSFGTGDSPLHF. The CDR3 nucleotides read TGTGCCAGCAGCTTCGGGACAGGGGATTCACCCCTCCACTTT.

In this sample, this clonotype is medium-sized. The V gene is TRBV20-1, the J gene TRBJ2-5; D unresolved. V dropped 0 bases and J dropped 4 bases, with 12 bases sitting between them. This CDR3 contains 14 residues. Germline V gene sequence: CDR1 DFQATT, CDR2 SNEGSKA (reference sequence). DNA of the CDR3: TGCAGTGCTAGAGATGGAACAACCGCAGAGACCCAGTACTTC. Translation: CSARDGTTAETQYF.

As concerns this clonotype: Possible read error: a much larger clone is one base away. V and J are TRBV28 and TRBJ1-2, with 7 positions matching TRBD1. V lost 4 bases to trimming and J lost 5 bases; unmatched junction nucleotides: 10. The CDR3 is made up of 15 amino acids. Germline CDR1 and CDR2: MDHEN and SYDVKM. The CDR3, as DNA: TGTGCCAGCAGTTCATTCTCGACAGGGATATATGGCTACACCTTC. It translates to CASSSFSTGIYGYTF.

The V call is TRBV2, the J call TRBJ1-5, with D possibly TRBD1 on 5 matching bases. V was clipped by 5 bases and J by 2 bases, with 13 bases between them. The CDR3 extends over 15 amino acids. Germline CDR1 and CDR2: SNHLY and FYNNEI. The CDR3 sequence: CASSRGGVGNQPQHF. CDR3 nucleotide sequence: TGTGCCAGCAGTCGGGGGGGTGTAGGCAATCAGCCCCAGCATTTT.

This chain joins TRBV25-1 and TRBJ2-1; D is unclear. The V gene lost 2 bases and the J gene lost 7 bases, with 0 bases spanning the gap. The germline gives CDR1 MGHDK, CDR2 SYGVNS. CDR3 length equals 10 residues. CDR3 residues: CASSENEQFF. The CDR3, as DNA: TGTGCCAGCAGTGAAAATGAGCAGTTCTTC. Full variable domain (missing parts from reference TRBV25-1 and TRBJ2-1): EADIYQTPRYLVIGTGKKITLECSQTMGHDKMYWYQQDPGMELHLIHYSYGVNSTEKGDLSSESTVSRIRTEHFPLTLESARPSHTSQYLCASSENEQFFGPGTRLTVL.

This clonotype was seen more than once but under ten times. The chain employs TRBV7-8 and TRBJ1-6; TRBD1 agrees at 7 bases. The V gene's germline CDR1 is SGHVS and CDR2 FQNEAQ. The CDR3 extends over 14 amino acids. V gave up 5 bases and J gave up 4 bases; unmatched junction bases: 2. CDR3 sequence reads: CASSEGQYNSPLHF. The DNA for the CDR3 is TGTGCCAGCAGCGAGGGACAGTATAATTCACCCCTCCACTTT.

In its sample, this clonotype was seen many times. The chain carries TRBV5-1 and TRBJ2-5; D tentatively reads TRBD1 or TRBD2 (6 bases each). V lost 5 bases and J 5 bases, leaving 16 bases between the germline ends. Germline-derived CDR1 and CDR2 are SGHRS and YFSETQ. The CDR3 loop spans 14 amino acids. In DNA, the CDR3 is TGCGCCAGCAGTCATACGGGGGCCTGGGAGACCCAGTACTTC. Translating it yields CASSHTGAWETQYF.